The present TCR beta chain was sequenced within a study of T cells in Graves' hyperthyroidism and ophthalmopathy. This clonotype was seen repeatedly, ten times or more. CDR1 is SGHRS, CDR2 YFSETQ, per germline. V lost 3 bases and J 1 base, leaving 14 bases between the germline ends. The CDR3 runs to 15 residues. Amplification of TCR beta CDR3 regions was performed using RNA transcripts as template. HTBI primers were employed in a first-round RT-PCR of the TCR CDR3. TCRdb redid the calling of the multiplex PCR reads with MiXCR, one entry per CDR3 protein. The sample lists approximately 300,000 distinct CDR3 sequences, around a sixth seen once, with approximately 35% in the top ten. Patients aged 18 to 65 had newly diagnosed hyperthyroidism of under 2 months' duration.

The receptor's source is a young man with Graves' hyperthyroidism. Sequenced material: blood. This chain connects TRBV5-1 to TRBJ2-7; D possibly corresponds to TRBD1 (5 bases). CDR3 nucleotides: TGCGCCAGCAGCTCGGCCTCGACAGTATCCTACGAGCAGTACTTC. This codes for CASSSASTVSYEQYF.